This TCR beta chain was sequenced during a study of CD8 T cells in ankylosing spondylitis. The germline gives CDR1 MGHRA, CDR2 YSYEKL. The CDR3 has 16 amino acids. Trimming took off 1 base at V and 1 base at J, with 13 bases between the two ends. In its sample, this clonotype was seen a few times. Its antigen remains unknown. MiXCR was run by TCRdb on the 5' RACE reads, yielding one entry per CDR3 protein. The sample includes 350,000 to 450,000 distinct CDR3 sequences, 20% to 25% of them seen just once. Overall study findings and caveats: In the blood and synovial fluid of reactive arthritis, some motif variants had been previously reported. For ankylosing spondylitis blood, a TCR beta motif of 7 to 9 highly homologous variants appeared characteristic.

Sequenced: blood, either unsorted or a sorted T cell fraction (not recorded which). This chain connects TRBV4-1 to TRBJ2-5; D is possibly TRBD1 or TRBD2 (5 bases each). The sequence came from a male donor with ankylosing spondylitis or in good health (not recorded which). CDR3 sequence (DNA): TGCGCCAGCAGCCAAGGCCCGGGACCTTTCCAAGAGACCCAGTACTTC. It translates to CASSQGPGPFQETQYF.